Presented here are 24 T cell receptor beta chains from one specimen sequenced in a study of T cells after yellow fever vaccination. TCRdb re-called the 5' RACE reads through MiXCR, storing one row per CDR3 protein. The data hold approximately 74,000 distinct CDR3 sequences, with about 6% observed a single time. Material: CD4+ T cells sorted from PBMCs, obtained roughly 15 days after the first yellow fever vaccination. Receptors originate from a man aged 18-30 years who received the YFV17D yellow fever vaccine.

This clonotype appeared many times. This chain links TRBV7-3 with TRBJ2-7; no reliable D call. The CDR3 has 14 amino acids. Germline CDR1 reads SGHTA; CDR2 reads FQGTGA. V dropped 1 base and J dropped 3 bases, with 10 bases sitting between them. CDR3 amino acids: CASSLSAVNYEQYF. In DNA form, the CDR3 reads TGTGCCAGCAGCTTAAGCGCCGTAAACTACGAGCAGTACTTC. Looking up the rest from reference TRBV7-3 and TRBJ2-7 gives the full variable domain: GAGVSQTPSNKVTEKGKYVELRCDPISGHTALYWYRQSLGQGPEFLIYFQGTGAADDSGLPNDRFFAVRPEGSVSTLKIQRTERGDSAVYLCASSLSAVNYEQYFGPGTRLTVT.

This clonotype was counted ten times or more. The chain is built from TRBV5-1 and TRBJ2-3, with a possible D match to TRBD1 (6 bases). Germline V gene lookup returns CDR1 SGHRS and CDR2 YFSETQ. This CDR3 region has 13 residues. V lost 5 bases and J 4 bases, leaving 11 bases between the germline ends. The chain's CDR3 is CASSPEGADTQYF. In nucleotides, the CDR3 is TGCGCCAGCAGTCCCGAGGGGGCAGATACGCAGTATTTT.

This clonotype was counted many times. The chain combines TRBV5-1 with TRBJ1-6; 7 positions match TRBD1. Losses at the gene ends were 4 bases for V and 9 bases for J; bases not matched to a gene: 7. The CDR3 has 14 amino acids. The germline gives CDR1 SGHRS, CDR2 YFSETQ. CDR3 in amino acids: CASSQDRDGSPLHF. CDR3 bases: TGCGCCAGCAGCCAAGACAGGGACGGTTCACCCCTCCACTTT.

This clonotype was seen at least ten times. The J gene is TRBJ1-6, the V gene TRBV6-2 or TRBV6-3; perhaps TRBD1 as D (6 bases). The CDR3 covers 15 residues. Between the trimmed V and J ends, which lost 6 bases and 7 bases, there was a span of 16 bases. The germline V gene has CDR1 MNHEY and CDR2 SVGEGT. The CDR3: CASRPQQGWNSPLHF. CDR3 coding DNA: TGTGCCAGCAGGCCACAACAGGGCTGGAATTCACCCCTCCACTTT.

This clonotype was found many times. The V gene is TRBV12-3 or TRBV12-4, the J gene TRBJ2-3; 11 nucleotides align to TRBD1. J lost 3 bases, V lost 3 bases, and 8 bases had no gene match. The CDR3 is 17 amino acids. In DNA, the CDR3 is TGTGCCAGCAGTTTTTCAGGACAGGGGGCGAGAACAGATACGCAGTATTTT. It is translated as CASSFSGQGARTDTQYF.

This clonotype has ten or more counts. The J gene is TRBJ1-5, the V gene TRBV24-1; perhaps TRBD1 as D (5 bases). The V gene lost 6 bases and the J gene lost 6 bases, with 11 bases spanning the gap. The CDR3 totals 13 residues. The V gene's germline CDR1 is KGHDR and CDR2 SFDVKD. The CDR3 nucleotides are TGTGCCACCAGTCCTGGGGCGGCTCAGCCCCAGCATTTT. Residues: CATSPGAAQPQHF.

The chain links TRBV18 to TRBJ1-3, with unresolved D. The CDR3 is 15 residues long. Germline CDR1 is KGHSH and CDR2 is LQKENI. V was cut by 4 bases and J by 11 bases, with 21 bases left in between. The CDR3 region is CASSLHPPGGDPIYF. The CDR3 DNA follows: TGTGCCAGCTCACTTCACCCTCCAGGCGGGGATCCCATATATTTT.

This clonotype was seen many times. The J gene is TRBJ2-5, the V gene TRBV20-1; the match to TRBD1 covers 8 bases. In germline, CDR1 is DFQATT, CDR2 SNEGSKA (reference sequence). V shed 2 bases and J 3 bases; nucleotides not matched to a gene: 2. The CDR3 totals 13 residues. CDR3 residues: CSARRTGKETQYF. The DNA for the CDR3 is TGCAGTGCTAGACGGACAGGGAAAGAGACCCAGTACTTC.

This clonotype was detected many times. J is TRBJ2-2 and V is TRBV6-2 or TRBV6-3; possibly TRBD2 for D (5 bases). The CDR3 covers 15 residues. Germline CDR1 reads MNHEY; CDR2 reads SVGEGT. V dropped 6 bases and J dropped 1 base, with 12 bases sitting between them. CDR3 sequence reads: CASSLPRGNTGELFF. CDR3 bases: TGTGCCAGCAGCCTGCCTCGGGGGAACACCGGGGAGCTGTTTTTT.

This clonotype has a count of ten or more. The chain joins TRBV21-1 to TRBJ1-5; the tabulated D call, TRBD1, remains unverified against the DNA. TRBV21-1 is a pseudogene locus. CDR3 size: 17 residues. CDR3 nucleotides: TGTGCCAGCAGCCGCTCCCCCCTAAGGCGGAGCAATCAGCCCCAGCATTTT. Translating gives CASSRSPLRRSNQPQHF.

This clonotype was picked up many times. This chain uses TRBV24-1 with TRBJ2-5; D is possibly TRBD1 (6 bases). V lost 3 bases and J lost 3, with 19 bases in between. Germline values: CDR1 KGHDR, CDR2 SFDVKD. This CDR3 has 17 residues. The CDR3 protein is CATSDGATGPEKETQYF. CDR3 sequence (DNA): TGTGCCACCAGTGATGGGGCGACAGGTCCCGAAAAAGAGACCCAGTACTTC.

The rearrangement joins TRBV20-1 to TRBJ2-2; 9 bases map to TRBD2. Germline CDR1 reads DFQATT; CDR2 reads SNEGSKA (reference sequence). The CDR3 has 16 amino acids. J lost 2 bases, V lost 6 bases, and 10 bases had no gene match. CDR3 bases: TGCAGTGCATCCCTTAGCGGGGGTTATAACACCGGGGAGCTGTTTTTT. Translated: CSASLSGGYNTGELFF.

On this clonotype itself: A clone one base away is much larger, so this may be a read error. This chain joins TRBV7-8 and TRBJ2-2, with D uncertain. Germline loops: CDR1 SGHVS, CDR2 FQNEAQ. Trimming shortened V by 8 bases and J by 0 bases, and 10 bases separated the two germline ends. The CDR3 sequence is 14 residues long. CDR3 DNA: TGTGCCAGCCAACGAAGCACGAACACCGGGGAGCTGTTTTTT. Protein product: CASQRSTNTGELFF.

This clonotype was observed many times. The chain couples TRBV20-1 to TRBJ2-3, with D unresolved. The CDR3 contains 14 residues. V shed 0 bases and J shed 0 bases, with 7 bases lying between them. Germline CDR1 DFQATT, CDR2 SNEGSKA (reference sequence). CDR3: CSARDSTSTDTQYF. The CDR3 nucleotides read TGCAGTGCTAGAGATTCCACTAGCACAGATACGCAGTATTTT.

This clonotype has ten or more counts. The chain has TRBV13 and TRBJ1-6; 9 nucleotides align to TRBD1. This CDR3 is 14 amino acids long. V lost 4 bases, J lost 8 bases, and 3 bases stayed unmatched. Germline V gene sequence: CDR1 PRHDT, CDR2 FYEKMQ (reference sequence). The CDR3, as DNA: TGTGCCAGCAGCTCCCGGGACAGGGATTCACCCCTCCACTTT. Amino acids: CASSSRDRDSPLHF.

This clonotype came up many times. DNA of the CDR3: TGTGCCAGCAGCTCGGACGAGAGAGAGACCCAGTACTTC. Its protein is CASSSDERETQYF. The genes are TRBV3-1 and TRBJ2-5; D is unclear. The CDR3 is made up of 13 amino acids. Germline loops: CDR1 LGHDT, CDR2 YNNKEL (reference sequence). V was shortened by 5 bases and J by 4 bases, with 11 bases between the two germline ends.

This clonotype was counted between two and nine times. The chain has TRBV20-1 and TRBJ1-3, with D possibly being TRBD1 (5 bases). This CDR3 comprises 14 residues. V was trimmed by 6 bases and J by 0 bases, leaving 12 bases between them. Germline V gene sequence: CDR1 DFQATT, CDR2 SNEGSKA (reference sequence). The CDR3 reads CSAGTPFSGNTIYF. In nucleotides, the CDR3 is TGCAGTGCCGGGACTCCCTTCTCTGGAAACACCATATATTTT.

This clonotype was seen repeatedly, ten times or more. This rearrangement joins TRBV27 to TRBJ1-6, with TRBD1 matching over 9 bases. Unmatched junction bases numbered 6, after V lost 2 bases and J lost 7 bases. The CDR3 covers 16 residues. Germline V lookup: CDR1 MNHEY, CDR2 SMNVEV (reference sequence). CDR3 bases: TGTGCCAGCAGTTTACCGGACAGGGGAGGAAATTCACCCCTCCACTTT. This sequence encodes CASSLPDRGGNSPLHF.

This clonotype was counted at least ten times. V usage is TRBV7-9 and J usage is TRBJ2-1, with D possibly matching TRBD1 (6 bases). Germline assignment: CDR1 SEHNR and CDR2 FQNEAQ (reference sequence). The germline V and J ends were trimmed by 0 bases and 0 bases, with 9 bases remaining between them. There are 16 residues in the CDR3. CDR3 amino acids: CASSLADRNSYNEQFF. CDR3 sequence (DNA): TGTGCCAGCAGCTTAGCGGACAGAAACTCCTACAATGAGCAGTTCTTC.

This clonotype occurred many times. The chain couples TRBV6-2 or TRBV6-3 to TRBJ2-6; D might be TRBD2 (6 bases). The ends were cut back, 7 bases at V and 4 bases at J, with 14 bases in the middle. The CDR3 sequence is 15 residues long. The germline CDR1 and CDR2 sequences are MNHEY and SVGEGT. As DNA, the CDR3 is TGTGCCAGCAAGATCGGAGGGGTCGGGGCCAACGTCCTGACTTTC. Residues: CASKIGGVGANVLTF.

This clonotype was recorded many times. The chain joins TRBV20-1 to TRBJ2-7; D gene uncertain. Trimming removed 2 bases from V and 1 base from J, with 3 bases in between. This CDR3 contains 11 residues. Looked up from germline, CDR1 is DFQATT and CDR2 is SNEGSKA (reference sequence). DNA for the CDR3: TGCAGTGCTAGACCGTCCTACGAGCAGTACGTC. Translated, it gives CSARPSYEQYV.

Concerning this clonotype itself: Since a much larger clone is just one base distant, this may be a read error. This sequence joins TRBV5-1 and TRBJ2-1; D is possibly TRBD1 (6 bases). The CDR3 runs 13 residues. V lost 2 bases to trimming and J lost 15 bases, with 18 bases between them. Germline CDR1 and CDR2: SGHRS and YFSETQ. In nucleotides, the CDR3 is TGCGCCAGCAGCTTTACAGGGAGTTACGATTGGTTCTTC. Amino acid sequence: CASSFTGSYDWFF.

Many counts were recorded for this clonotype. The chain links TRBV7-9 to TRBJ1-1, with D unclear. V lost 2 bases to trimming and J lost 6 bases, with 10 bases between them. Germline V lookup: CDR1 SEHNR, CDR2 FQNEAQ (reference sequence). The CDR3 has 13 amino acids. For the CDR3, the DNA is TGTGCCAGCAGCTTACTAGCTGATGCTGAAGCTTTCTTT. It yields the protein CASSLLADAEAFF.

Ten or more counts support this clonotype. The chain links TRBV4-1 to TRBJ1-3; 9 bases agree with TRBD1. The germline V gene has CDR1 MGHRA and CDR2 YSYEKL. CDR3 length: 16 residues. The junction had 10 bases not matched to a gene; V was cut back by 10 bases and J by 0 bases. The CDR3 region has the DNA TGCGCCACTTCGAAACAGGGGGCCCACTCTGGAAACACCATATATTTT. It yields the protein CATSKQGAHSGNTIYF.